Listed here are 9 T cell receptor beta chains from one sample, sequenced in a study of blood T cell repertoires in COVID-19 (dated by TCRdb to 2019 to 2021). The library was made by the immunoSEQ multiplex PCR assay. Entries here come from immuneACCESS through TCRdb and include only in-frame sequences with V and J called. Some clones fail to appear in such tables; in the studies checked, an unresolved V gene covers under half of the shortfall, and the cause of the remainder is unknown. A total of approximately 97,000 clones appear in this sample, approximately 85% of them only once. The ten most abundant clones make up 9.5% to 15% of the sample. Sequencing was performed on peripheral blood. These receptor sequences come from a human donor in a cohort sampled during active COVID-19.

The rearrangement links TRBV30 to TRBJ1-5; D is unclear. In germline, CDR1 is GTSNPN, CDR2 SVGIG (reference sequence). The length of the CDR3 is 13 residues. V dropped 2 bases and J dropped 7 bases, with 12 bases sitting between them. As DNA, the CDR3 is TGTGCCTGGAGTCTAAAAGAGGGACAGCCCCAGCATTTT. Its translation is CAWSLKEGQPQHF.

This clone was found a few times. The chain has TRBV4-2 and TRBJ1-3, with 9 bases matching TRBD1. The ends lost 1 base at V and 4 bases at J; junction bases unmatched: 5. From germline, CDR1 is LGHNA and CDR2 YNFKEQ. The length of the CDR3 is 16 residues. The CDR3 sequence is CASSQVQGAEGNTIYF. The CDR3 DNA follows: TGTGCCAGCAGCCAAGTACAGGGGGCAGAGGGAAACACCATATATTTT.

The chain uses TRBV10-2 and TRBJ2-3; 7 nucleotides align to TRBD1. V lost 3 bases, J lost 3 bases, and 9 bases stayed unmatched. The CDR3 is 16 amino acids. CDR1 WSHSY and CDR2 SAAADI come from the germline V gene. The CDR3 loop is CASSEVANRGTDTQYF. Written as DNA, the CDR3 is TGCGCCAGCAGTGAAGTGGCGAACAGGGGTACAGATACGCAGTATTTT.

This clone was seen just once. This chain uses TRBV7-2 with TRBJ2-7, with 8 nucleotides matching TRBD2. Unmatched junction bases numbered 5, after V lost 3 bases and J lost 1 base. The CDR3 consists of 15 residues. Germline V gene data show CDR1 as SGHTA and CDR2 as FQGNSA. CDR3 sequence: CASSFESGGSYEQYF. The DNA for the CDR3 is TGTGCCAGCAGCTTCGAGAGCGGGGGATCCTACGAGCAGTACTTC.

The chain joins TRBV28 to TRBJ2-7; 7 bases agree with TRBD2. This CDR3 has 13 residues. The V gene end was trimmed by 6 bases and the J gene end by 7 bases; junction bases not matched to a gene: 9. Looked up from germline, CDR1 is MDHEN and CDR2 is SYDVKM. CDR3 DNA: TGTGCCAGCAGCTTACTAGCGCTAGAAGAGCAGTACTTC. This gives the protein CASSLLALEEQYF.

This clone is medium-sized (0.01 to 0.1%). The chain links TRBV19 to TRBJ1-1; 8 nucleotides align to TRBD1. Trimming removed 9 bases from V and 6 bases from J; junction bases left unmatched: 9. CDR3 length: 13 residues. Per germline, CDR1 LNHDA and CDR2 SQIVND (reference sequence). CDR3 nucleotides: TGTGCCAGCGACGGACAGGGTAAACCTGAAGCTTTCTTT. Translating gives CASDGQGKPEAFF. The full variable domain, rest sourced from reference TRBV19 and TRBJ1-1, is DGGITQSPKYLFRKEGQNVTLSCEQNLNHDAMYWYRQDPGQGLRLIYYSQIVNDFQKGDIAEGYSVSREKKESFPLTVTSAQKNPTAFYLCASDGQGKPEAFFGQGTRLTVV.

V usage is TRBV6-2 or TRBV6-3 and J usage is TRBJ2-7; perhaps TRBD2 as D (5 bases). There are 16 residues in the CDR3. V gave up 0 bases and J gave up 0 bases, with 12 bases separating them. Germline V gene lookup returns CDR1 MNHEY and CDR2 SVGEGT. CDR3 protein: CASSYSTTSRSYEQYF. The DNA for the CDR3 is TGTGCCAGCAGTTACTCGACTACCTCCCGCTCCTACGAGCAGTACTTC.

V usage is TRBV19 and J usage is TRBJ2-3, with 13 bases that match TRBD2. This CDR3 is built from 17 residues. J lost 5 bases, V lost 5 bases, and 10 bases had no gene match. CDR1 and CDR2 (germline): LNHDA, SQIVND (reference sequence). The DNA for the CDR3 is TGTGCCAGTAGTCTCGGACTAGCGGGAGCTCCGAAAGATACGCAGTATTTT. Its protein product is CASSLGLAGAPKDTQYF.

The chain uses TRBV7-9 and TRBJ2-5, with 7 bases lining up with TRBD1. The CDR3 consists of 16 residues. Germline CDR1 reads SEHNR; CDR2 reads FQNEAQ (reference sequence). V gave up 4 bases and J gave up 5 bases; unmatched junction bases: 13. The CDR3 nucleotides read TGTGCCAGCAGCTCCCGGGACAGCACCCAGTGGGAGACCCAGTACTTC. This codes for CASSSRDSTQWETQYF.